This is a list of T cell receptor beta chains from one sample in a study of blood T cell repertoires in COVID-19. Generated by immunoSEQ multiplex PCR, the TCRdb table keeps only in-frame clones and is missing some. The repertoire holds hundreds of thousands of clones, with roughly nine tenths as singletons. Sample: peripheral blood. The receptors here all came from a woman in her forties or fifties with COVID-19, enrolled during active disease. The CDR3 runs from the conserved cysteine through the conserved F or W. A D gene is named only where the DNA matches it firmly. Not all rows give a size; the values are once, few, many and, for expanded clones, a class.

clone_size,v_call,j_call,d_call,cdr3_aa,cdr3_nt
once,TRBV11-2,TRBJ2-7,-,CASSPAGSYEQYF,TGTGCCAGCAGCCCGGCGGGTAGCTACGAGCAGTACTTC
few,TRBV2,TRBJ1-3,-,CASSYSGNTIYF,TGTGCCAGCTCCTACTCTGGAAACACCATATATTTT
-,TRBV18,TRBJ1-6,TRBD1,CASSPRTGGAFENSPLHF,TGTGCCAGCTCACCGCGGACAGGGGGCGCTTTTGAAAATTCACCCCTCCACTTT
once,TRBV6-5,TRBJ1-1,-,CASSSRTKNTEAFF,TGTGCCAGCAGTTCCCGGACAAAGAACACTGAAGCTTTCTTT
-,TRBV12-5,TRBJ2-2,TRBD2,CASDGLAGSSGELFF,TGTGCTAGTGACGGACTAGCGGGGTCGAGCGGGGAGCTGTTTTTT
-,TRBV3-1/TRBV3-2,TRBJ2-7,-,CASSQGPLGGEQYF,TGTGCCAGCAGCCAAGGGCCCCTCGGGGGCGAGCAGTACTTC
-,TRBV4-1,TRBJ1-2,-,CASSHPAGGRSWYGYTF,TGCGCCAGCAGCCACCCCGCGGGGGGCCGGTCATGGTATGGCTACACCTTC
-,TRBV28,TRBJ1-2,-,CASSGEYGYTF,TGTGCCAGCTCTGGGGAGTATGGCTACACCTTC
-,TRBV21-1,TRBJ1-4,-,CASSKDQKRGGPMDEKLFF,TGTGCCAGCAGCAAAGATCAGAAGCGAGGAGGGCCCATGGATGAAAAACTGTTTTTT
once,TRBV30,TRBJ1-2,TRBD1,CAWIAIDRARGYTF,TGTGCCTGGATCGCCATCGACAGGGCGCGGGGCTACACCTTC
few,TRBV28,TRBJ1-3,-,CASNRRGGTIYF,TGTGCCAGCAACCGGAGGGGTGGCACCATATATTTT
-,TRBV24-1,TRBJ1-2,TRBD1,CATSDPGQQAYGYTF,TGTGCCACCAGTGACCCGGGACAGCAAGCCTATGGCTACACCTTC
-,TRBV18,TRBJ2-1,TRBD2,CASSRDSGGDNEQFF,TGTGCCAGCTCAAGAGATAGCGGGGGGGACAATGAGCAGTTCTTC
-,TRBV2,TRBJ1-1,-,CASTETGRTEAFF,TGTGCCAGCACCGAAACAGGGCGGACTGAAGCTTTCTTT
-,TRBV18,TRBJ1-2,TRBD1,CASSPADRVASGYTF,TGTGCCAGCTCACCCGCAGACAGGGTAGCTAGCGGCTACACCTTC
-,TRBV29-1,TRBJ2-6,TRBD2,CSVGGGTGANVLTF,TGCAGCGTTGGGGGAGGGACCGGGGCCAACGTCCTGACTTTC
-,TRBV6-2/TRBV6-3,TRBJ2-3,-,CASSYSGGDTDTQYF,TGTGCCAGCAGTTACTCGGGGGGAGATACAGATACGCAGTATTTT
-,TRBV6-5,TRBJ2-5,-,CASNRGTQETQYF,TGTGCCAGCAACCGGGGGACCCAAGAGACCCAGTACTTC
-,TRBV27,TRBJ2-7,TRBD2,CASTDLAGGNYEQYF,TGTGCCAGTACAGACCTAGCGGGGGGAAACTACGAGCAGTACTTC
-,TRBV2,TRBJ2-2,-,CASKASSTFPGELFF,TGTGCCAGCAAGGCGAGTAGCACTTTCCCCGGGGAGCTGTTTTTT
-,TRBV3-1/TRBV3-2,TRBJ1-2,-,CASSQGYSRGYGYTF,TGTGCCAGCAGCCAAGGCTACAGCCGGGGCTATGGCTACACCTTC
-,TRBV28,TRBJ1-4,-,CASSSPSGAGTNEKLFF,TGTGCCAGCAGTTCCCCATCGGGCGCGGGAACTAATGAAAAACTGTTTTTT
-,TRBV24-1,TRBJ2-6,-,CATGAFGANVLTF,TGTGCCACCGGGGCTTTTGGGGCCAACGTCCTGACTTTC
once,TRBV11-2,TRBJ1-6,TRBD1,CASRPPGTANSPLHF,TGTGCCAGCAGACCTCCCGGGACAGCGAATTCACCCCTCCACTTT
-,TRBV7-9,TRBJ2-7,TRBD1,CASSLGQGDEQYF,TGTGCCAGCAGCCTTGGACAGGGGGACGAGCAGTACTTC
-,TRBV2,TRBJ1-2,-,CACKPMTSPSYGYTF,TGTGCCTGCAAGCCAATGACAAGTCCCAGCTATGGCTACACCTTC
-,TRBV28,TRBJ2-5,TRBD1,CASSLPTGAATQYF,TGTGCCAGCAGTTTACCCACAGGGGCGGCGACCCAGTACTTC
once,TRBV4-1,TRBJ2-1,-,CASSRSTYNEQFF,TGCGCCAGCAGCCGGTCTACCTACAATGAGCAGTTCTTC
once,TRBV2,TRBJ1-6,-,CASSEDRGGYYNSPLHF,TGTGCCAGCAGTGAAGACAGAGGGGGTTACTATAATTCACCCCTCCACTTT
-,TRBV24-1,TRBJ1-2,TRBD1,CATRGQGEGYTF,TGTGCCACCAGGGGTCAGGGGGAAGGCTACACCTTC
-,TRBV19,TRBJ1-5,-,CASSSGGFSNQPQHF,TGTGCCAGTAGTAGCGGCGGATTTAGCAATCAGCCCCAGCATTTT
-,TRBV19,TRBJ1-1,-,CASSLTLTGNTEAFF,TGTGCCAGTAGTCTAACTTTGACAGGGAACACTGAAGCTTTCTTT
few,TRBV5-1,TRBJ1-1,-,CASSPTVMNTEAFF,TGCGCCAGCAGCCCGACAGTCATGAACACTGAAGCTTTCTTT
once,TRBV3-1/TRBV3-2,TRBJ1-1,-,CASSQVIGGTEAFF,TGTGCCAGCAGCCAAGTAATCGGGGGAACTGAAGCTTTCTTT
-,TRBV7-2,TRBJ1-6,TRBD1,CASSPSGTDYNSPLHF,TGTGCCAGCAGCCCCTCCGGGACAGACTATAATTCACCCCTCCACTTT
-,TRBV9,TRBJ2-2,-,CASSGWGGRQGNTGELFF,TGTGCCAGCAGCGGATGGGGAGGACGGCAGGGGAACACCGGGGAGCTGTTTTTT
once,TRBV5-1,TRBJ1-6,TRBD1,CASSLQGADSPLHF,TGCGCCAGCAGCTTGCAGGGGGCAGATTCACCCCTCCACTTT
-,TRBV3-1/TRBV3-2,TRBJ2-2,TRBD1,CASSIDRGNTGELFF,TGTGCCAGCAGTATAGACAGGGGAAATACCGGGGAGCTGTTTTTT
-,TRBV29-1,TRBJ2-7,-,CSARRGGGEQYF,TGCAGCGCCCGGCGAGGGGGGGGCGAGCAGTACTTC
-,TRBV6-1,TRBJ1-1,-,CASSEAPRAFF,TGTGCCAGCAGTGAAGCCCCGAGGGCTTTCTTT
few,TRBV7-2,TRBJ1-3,-,CASSSSNSGNTIYF,TGTGCCAGCAGCTCCAGTAACTCTGGAAACACCATATATTTT
-,TRBV7-9,TRBJ2-1,TRBD2,CASSLLAGADNEQFF,TGTGCCAGCAGCCTACTAGCGGGGGCCGACAATGAGCAGTTCTTC
-,TRBV2,TRBJ2-7,TRBD1,CAGQGHYEQYF,TGTGCCGGACAGGGGCACTACGAGCAGTACTTC
-,TRBV9,TRBJ1-2,-,CASWGAPGYTF,TGTGCCAGCTGGGGAGCCCCCGGCTACACCTTC
-,TRBV9,TRBJ2-3,TRBD2,CASSAGLATDTQYF,TGTGCCAGCAGCGCGGGACTAGCCACAGATACGCAGTATTTT
-,TRBV3-1/TRBV3-2,TRBJ1-1,-,CASSQDMGTPIEAFF,TGTGCCAGCAGCCAAGATATGGGGACACCGATTGAAGCTTTCTTT
-,TRBV27,TRBJ1-2,-,CASSFSGFVGYTF,TGTGCCAGCAGTTTCTCAGGGTTTGTCGGCTACACCTTC
-,TRBV6-5,TRBJ1-2,-,CASSIRTDYGYTF,TGTGCCAGCAGTATCAGGACAGACTATGGCTACACCTTC
-,TRBV7-2,TRBJ1-2,TRBD1,CASSRTGGDYGYTF,TGTGCCAGCAGCCGGACAGGGGGCGACTATGGCTACACCTTC